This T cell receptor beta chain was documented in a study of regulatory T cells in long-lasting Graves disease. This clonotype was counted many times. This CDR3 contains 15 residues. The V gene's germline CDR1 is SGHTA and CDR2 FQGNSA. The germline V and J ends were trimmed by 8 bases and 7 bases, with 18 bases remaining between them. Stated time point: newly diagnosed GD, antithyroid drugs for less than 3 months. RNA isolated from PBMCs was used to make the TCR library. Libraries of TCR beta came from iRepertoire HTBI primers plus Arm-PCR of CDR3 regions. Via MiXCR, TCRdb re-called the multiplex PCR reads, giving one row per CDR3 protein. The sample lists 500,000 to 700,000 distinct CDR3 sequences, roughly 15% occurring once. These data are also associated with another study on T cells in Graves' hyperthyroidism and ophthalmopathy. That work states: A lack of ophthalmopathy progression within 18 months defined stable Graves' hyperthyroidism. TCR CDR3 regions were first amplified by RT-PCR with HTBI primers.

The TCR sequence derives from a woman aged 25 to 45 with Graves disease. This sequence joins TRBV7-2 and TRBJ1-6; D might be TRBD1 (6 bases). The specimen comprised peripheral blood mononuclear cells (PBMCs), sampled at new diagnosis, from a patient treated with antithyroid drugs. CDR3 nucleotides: TGTGCCAGCCTATGGGGGCAGGGCAACAATTCACCCCTCCACTTT. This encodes CASLWGQGNNSPLHF.